The text below deals with one TCR beta chain. Its antigen remains unidentified. This specimen comes from a study of PD-L1 blockade in urothelial cancer. Study background: Prior regimens of chemotherapy numbered 0 to 3 per patient.

Regarding time point: pretreatment peripheral blood. The cohort comprised individuals with locally advanced or metastatic urothelial carcinoma. Study-level results: Expansion of tumor-associated blood clones at 3 weeks was greater in durable-benefit patients. Below-median pretreatment blood TCR clonality was associated with improved progression-free and overall survival.

Assay: immunoSEQ multiplex PCR; the TCRdb copy retains only in-frame clones and omits some. There are over 100,000 clones in the sample; about four fifths occur only once, and 3% to 4% lies in the top ten. Germline V lookup: CDR1 LNHDA, CDR2 SQIVND (reference sequence). This CDR3 region has 15 residues. V was pared by 6 bases and J by 4 bases, with 18 bases between. This material consisted of PBMCs, taken around atezolizumab (anti-PD-L1) treatment. This receptor was obtained from a man aged 45-65 years with urothelial cancer. The chain uses TRBV19 and TRBJ2-5, with TRBD1 as a possible D gene (5 bases). The CDR3, as DNA: TGTGCCAGTAGACCACGCGACAGTCCGGGAGAGACCCAGTACTTC. Its translation is CASRPRDSPGETQYF.